The clone carrying this T cell receptor beta chain was observed once. As originally analysed: Nucleated cell number was recorded as an estimate derived from reference gene primer amplification. Sequencing was performed with immunoSEQ multiplex PCR; in TCRdb, only in-frame clones are kept and a portion is missing. That table furnishes V, J and clone size, whereas the DNA furnished D and trimming. The sample consists of 100,000 to 150,000 clones, about 83% of them appearing once. The data were obtained in a study of blood T cell repertoires in COVID-19. The overall study: Collection of acute and convalescent COVID-19 samples took place in the United States, Italy and Spain. T cells, B-cell-depleted T cells, or PBMCs supplied cDNA or gDNA.

The germline V gene encodes CDR1 KGHSH and CDR2 LQKENI. V lost 5 bases, J lost 4 bases, and 14 bases lay in between. CDR3 length: 14 residues. Sequencing was done on a sample of peripheral blood. The chain joins TRBV18 to TRBJ1-2; tentative D call: TRBD1 (5 bases). The sequence was collected from a woman in her forties or fifties with acute or convalescent COVID-19. The CDR3 bases are TGTGCCAGCTCAGCGCGGGGGGATAGCTATGGCTACACCTTC. Protein: CASSARGDSYGYTF.